This T cell receptor (beta chain) was documented in a study of shared clonotypes between healthy human individuals. V was clipped by 8 bases and J by 3 bases, with 7 bases between them. Germline assignment: CDR1 SGDLS and CDR2 YYNGEE. This CDR3 spans 11 amino acids. CD45RA-negative memory and CD45RA+ naive subsets were split from the CD4+ cells. This clone was recorded at least ten times. Its antigen remains unidentified. This table comes from immunoSEQ multiplex PCR, and its TCRdb copy is limited to in-frame clones, with some not included. The sample shows around 940,000 clones, approximately 80% of them seen only once. Study-wide points: Lower generation probabilities were found for non-shared clonotypes than for those shared by all four donors. Of the naive CD4 clonotypes, around 5% were shared across several donors.

The specimen was memory CD4+ T cells sorted from blood. Subset defined: CD45RA-negative fraction. The rearrangement uses TRBV9 and TRBJ2-3; no reliable D call. The receptor's source is a young man in good health. The CDR3 protein is CAREETDTQYF. In nucleotides, the CDR3 is TGTGCCAGGGAAGAGACAGATACGCAGTATTTT.